This is a list of T cell receptor beta chains from one sample in a study of beta chain features in type 1 diabetes. TCRdb's copy holds only in-frame clones and misses some; the assay was immunoSEQ multiplex PCR. The sample lists about 140,000 clones, less than 8.5% occurring once. The sequenced sample consisted of central memory CD4+ T cells from blood. These receptors were taken from a woman in her twenties or thirties in good health. CDR3s leave out the opening cysteine and the closing phenylalanine or tryptophan.

v_call,cdr3_aa
TRBV7-9,ASIPSGGNNEQY
TRBV6-1,ASSPRQGYEQY
TRBV6-5,ASSPLDRENQPQH
TRBV7-9,ASRGQGFTEAF
TRBV19,ASRTGGYGYT
TRBV2,ASSVTEATGEQY
TRBV6-1,ASSDPFSQPQH
TRBV7-3,ASSPGTGISTDTQY
TRBV11-2,ASSLTGPPDTQY
TRBV29-1,SVEGQGAPTDTQY
TRBV7-3,ASSRGLAGVDEQY
TRBV28,ASSTRDRRSYEQY
TRBV5-1,ASSLGQAPNYGYT
TRBV10-3,AISPRGLEQF
TRBV18,ASSPPSGSSYNEQF
TRBV28,ASSTGTVNYGYT
TRBV2,ASIKGGGDVHGYT
TRBV6-1,ASSRGEGKTEAF
TRBV5-6,ASSSPNPNTEAF
TRBV10-3,AISVLASEQF
TRBV7-9,ASSEYREQY
TRBV28,ASSLPGTGEETQY
TRBV6-6,ASTKPGSYNEQF
TRBV29-1,SVEDRGATYEQY
TRBV29-1,SARRLAGVKDTQY
TRBV9,ASSVGPSGRLGNEQF
TRBV2,ASSESLARYQETQY
TRBV29-1,SVRGGNTEAF
TRBV11-2,ASSYGPGGTDTQY
TRBV7-9,ASSLTTGRAGETQY
TRBV6-6,ASSDTDYGYT
TRBV6-1,ASSERSGSYNEQF
TRBV7-2,ASSSSTDTQY
TRBV28,ASSLSSGRGYEQY
TRBV14,ASSHVRGITDTQY